A selection of T cell receptor beta chains follows, all from one sample in a study of PD-1 blockade in classical Hodgkin lymphoma. Profiling relied on immunoSEQ multiplex PCR, and the TCRdb table lists in-frame clones only, not all of them. The table lists 90,000 to 95,000 clones, 85% to 90% of them singletons. The sequenced sample was peripheral blood mononuclear cells (PBMCs), obtained before the second cycle of nivolumab. The receptors originated from a human donor with classical Hodgkin lymphoma. CDR3s include the opening cysteine and the closing phenylalanine or tryptophan. Fields, in order: V gene, D gene, J gene, CDR3 DNA, CDR3 protein. The D gene is left open where the match is weak.

v_call: TRBV7-6; d_call: NA; j_call: TRBJ2-2; cdr3_nt: TGTGCCAGCAGCTTAGAAGGTTCTCGAGGGGAGCTGTTTTTT; cdr3_aa: CASSLEGSRGELFF
v_call: TRBV2; d_call: NA; j_call: TRBJ1-2; cdr3_nt: TGTGCCAGCAGTGTACAGGGTGTCGTCTATGGCTACACCTTC; cdr3_aa: CASSVQGVVYGYTF
v_call: TRBV6-1; d_call: NA; j_call: TRBJ2-7; cdr3_nt: TGTGCCAGCAGTGATGTACTAGGGGACTCCTACGAGCAGTACTTC; cdr3_aa: CASSDVLGDSYEQYF
v_call: TRBV7-9; d_call: NA; j_call: TRBJ2-1; cdr3_nt: TGTGCCAGCAGCTTAGGGCGGGATCACAATGAGCAGTTCTTC; cdr3_aa: CASSLGRDHNEQFF
v_call: TRBV27; d_call: NA; j_call: TRBJ2-3; cdr3_nt: TGTGCCAGCAGTTTTAGGCGGTTTAGCCCGGGCACAGATACGCAGTATTTT; cdr3_aa: CASSFRRFSPGTDTQYF
v_call: TRBV10-3; d_call: NA; j_call: TRBJ2-2; cdr3_nt: TGTGCCATCAGTGCTCTCGGGGAGCTGTTTTTT; cdr3_aa: CAISALGELFF
v_call: TRBV7-9; d_call: TRBD2; j_call: TRBJ2-7; cdr3_nt: TGTGCCAGCAGCCTCCCCGAACTAGCGGGAGTTCCCTACGAGCAGTACTTC; cdr3_aa: CASSLPELAGVPYEQYF
v_call: TRBV6-5; d_call: NA; j_call: TRBJ1-5; cdr3_nt: TGTGCCAGCAGAACAACAGGGCGGGGCAATCAGCCCCAGCATTTT; cdr3_aa: CASRTTGRGNQPQHF
v_call: TRBV7-9; d_call: NA; j_call: TRBJ2-3; cdr3_nt: TGTGCCAGCAGCCATGGACATTCCACAGATACGCAGTATTTT; cdr3_aa: CASSHGHSTDTQYF
v_call: TRBV2; d_call: NA; j_call: TRBJ2-7; cdr3_nt: TGTGCCAGCAAGACGGCAACCTCCTACGAGCAGTACTTC; cdr3_aa: CASKTATSYEQYF
v_call: TRBV15; d_call: NA; j_call: TRBJ2-7; cdr3_nt: TGTGCCACCAGCAGAGATCGCAGGGTCTTGGAGCAGTACTTC; cdr3_aa: CATSRDRRVLEQYF
v_call: TRBV6-6; d_call: TRBD1; j_call: TRBJ1-2; cdr3_nt: TGTGCCAGCAGTTACTCAGGGGGCGGAGGGGGCTACACCTTC; cdr3_aa: CASSYSGGGGGYTF
v_call: TRBV28; d_call: TRBD2; j_call: TRBJ2-1; cdr3_nt: TGTGCCAGCAGAGTCGCGGGGGTGGGCTCCTACAATGAGCAGTTCTTC; cdr3_aa: CASRVAGVGSYNEQFF
v_call: TRBV28; d_call: NA; j_call: TRBJ2-3; cdr3_nt: TGTGCCAGCTTACCGACAAGAGCGGGTCGGGGAGATACGCAGTATTTT; cdr3_aa: CASLPTRAGRGDTQYF
v_call: TRBV6-1; d_call: TRBD2; j_call: TRBJ2-1; cdr3_nt: TGTGCCAGCAGAGTAGCGGGGAGCTCCTACAATGAGCAGTTCTTC; cdr3_aa: CASRVAGSSYNEQFF
v_call: TRBV28; d_call: TRBD2; j_call: TRBJ2-1; cdr3_nt: TGTGCCAGCAGTCATAGACTAGCGGGAGTCCTCGAGCAGTTCTTC; cdr3_aa: CASSHRLAGVLEQFF
v_call: TRBV28; d_call: NA; j_call: TRBJ1-1; cdr3_nt: TGTGCCAGCAAGCTACCGGGGCAAGTCGCTGAAGCTTTCTTT; cdr3_aa: CASKLPGQVAEAFF
v_call: TRBV5-1; d_call: TRBD2; j_call: TRBJ2-5; cdr3_nt: TGCGCCAGCAGCTTGGTACTAGCGGGGGGGCCGGAGACCCAGTACTTC; cdr3_aa: CASSLVLAGGPETQYF
v_call: TRBV5-6; d_call: TRBD1; j_call: TRBJ1-2; cdr3_nt: TGTGCCAGCAGCTCGACAGGGCCCAGGGGCTACACCTTC; cdr3_aa: CASSSTGPRGYTF